Listed below are T cell receptor beta chains from one sample, sequenced in a study of technical replicates of blood from a few donors. Clones were read by immunoSEQ multiplex PCR, and TCRdb kept only the in-frame ones, dropping some. The sample holds more than 75,000 clones, about 94% seen once. The specimen sequenced was T cells isolated from PBMCs. These receptors were collected from a human donor in good health. Both conserved end residues are part of each CDR3. The D gene is left open where the match is weak. The size field is filled for only some rows; it gives once, few, many or a size class.

clone_size	v_call	cdr3_length	j_call	d_call	cdr3_nt	cdr3_aa
NA	TRBV5-1	15	TRBJ1-1	TRBD1	TGCGCCAGCAGCTTGCGGGACAGGGGAAATACTGAAGCTTTCTTT	CASSLRDRGNTEAFF
NA	TRBV14	14	TRBJ2-7	TRBD1	TGTGCCAGCAGCCAAGGGCAGGGGGCCTACGAGCAGTACTTC	CASSQGQGAYEQYF
NA	TRBV5-3	13	TRBJ1-1	NA	TGTGCCAGAAGCGTGCCCTTCCAGGTTGAAGCTTTCTTT	CARSVPFQVEAFF
NA	TRBV6-5	13	TRBJ1-2	NA	TGTGCCAGCAGATTACAGGTGAACTATGGCTACACCTTC	CASRLQVNYGYTF
NA	TRBV15	13	TRBJ2-7	NA	TGTGCCACCAGCAGAACTACAGGCTACGAGCAGTACTTC	CATSRTTGYEQYF
NA	TRBV7-6	17	TRBJ2-5	NA	TGTGCCAGCAGCTTAGTGGCCAGCGCTATGAGGGGGGAGACCCAGTACTTC	CASSLVASAMRGETQYF
NA	TRBV6-5	13	TRBJ2-2	NA	TGTGCCAGCAGAACATACGCACCCGGGGAGCTGTTTTTT	CASRTYAPGELFF
NA	TRBV4-1	15	TRBJ2-3	NA	TGCGCCAGCAGCCAAGAGGGGGGTGGCACAGATACGCAGTATTTT	CASSQEGGGTDTQYF
NA	TRBV7-9	16	TRBJ1-3	NA	TGTGCCAGCAGCTGGAGAAACAGGGAATCTGGAAACACCATATATTTT	CASSWRNRESGNTIYF
NA	TRBV5-8	13	TRBJ2-1	NA	TGTGCCAGCAGCTTTGGACAGCTTTTTGAGCAGTTCTTC	CASSFGQLFEQFF
NA	TRBV28	14	TRBJ1-5	TRBD1	TGTGTGACTGAAGGGGGACAGGACAATCAGCCCCAGCATTTT	CVTEGGQDNQPQHF
NA	TRBV18	15	TRBJ2-5	TRBD1	TGTGCCAGCTCACCACAAGGACAGGGGTTGGAGACCCAGTACTTC	CASSPQGQGLETQYF
NA	TRBV5-1	15	TRBJ2-2	TRBD1	TGCGCCAGCAGCCAGACAGGGGCGAACACCGGGGAGCTGTTTTTT	CASSQTGANTGELFF
once	TRBV19	14	TRBJ2-5	NA	TGTGCCAGTAGTATCTCCAGTTATCGAGAGACCCAGTACTTC	CASSISSYRETQYF
NA	TRBV7-2	15	TRBJ1-5	NA	TGTGCCAGCAGCTTAAGTAGCCTACAGGGACAGCCCCAGCATTTT	CASSLSSLQGQPQHF
NA	TRBV9	13	TRBJ2-2	NA	TGTGCCAGCAGCGTAGAGGGAGCCGGGGAGCTGTTTTTT	CASSVEGAGELFF
once	TRBV4-2	16	TRBJ2-3	NA	TGTGCCAGCAGCCAAGGCGGACTAGGGGGGACAGATACGCAGTATTTT	CASSQGGLGGTDTQYF
NA	TRBV28	14	TRBJ2-6	NA	TGTGCCAGCACGTCTCTCTCTGGGGCCAACGTCCTGACTTTC	CASTSLSGANVLTF
NA	TRBV19	15	TRBJ1-2	TRBD1	TGTGCCAGTAGAACACTCGAGGGGGCATTCTATGGCTACACCTTC	CASRTLEGAFYGYTF
once	TRBV19	14	TRBJ2-7	TRBD1	TGTGCCAGTAGTCCGGGACAGGGATACTACGAGCAGTACTTC	CASSPGQGYYEQYF
NA	TRBV25-1	14	TRBJ1-1	NA	TGTGCCAGCAGTGGGAGGGTCTCGAACACTGAAGCTTTCTTT	CASSGRVSNTEAFF
NA	TRBV7-9	14	TRBJ1-4	TRBD1	TGTGCCAGCGCCCGACAGGGTGATGGTGAAAAACTGTTTTTT	CASARQGDGEKLFF
NA	TRBV19	14	TRBJ2-7	TRBD2	TGTGCCAGTAGTATAGGGCTAGCGGACTACGAGCAGTACTTC	CASSIGLADYEQYF
NA	TRBV6-6	15	TRBJ2-7	TRBD1	TGTGCCAGCAGTTACGGGACAGGGCCCACGTGGGAGCAGTACTTC	CASSYGTGPTWEQYF
NA	TRBV19	15	TRBJ2-2	TRBD2	TGTGCCAGTGTTTCGGCGGGAGGGGGCCCCGGGGAGCTGTTTTTT	CASVSAGGGPGELFF
NA	TRBV5-1	14	TRBJ2-3	TRBD2	TGCGCCAGCAGCCGCGGGGGGCCGTCCGATACGCAGTATTTT	CASSRGGPSDTQYF
NA	TRBV5-6	13	TRBJ2-7	NA	TGTGCCAGCAGGACGACGGGGACCTACGAGCAGTACTTC	CASRTTGTYEQYF
NA	TRBV19	15	TRBJ1-5	TRBD1	TGTGCCAGTAGTCCGTACAGGGGGAAAAATCAGCCCCAGCATTTT	CASSPYRGKNQPQHF
NA	TRBV6-1	17	TRBJ2-1	NA	TGTGCCAGCAGTGAGGATCGGGATATGGCAATAGACGATGAGCAGTTCTTC	CASSEDRDMAIDDEQFF
NA	TRBV19	16	TRBJ1-2	TRBD1	TGTGCCAGTAGTATAATCTCTCTGGGACAGGCCTATGGCTACACCTTC	CASSIISLGQAYGYTF
NA	TRBV6-4	14	TRBJ2-1	NA	TGTGCCAGCAGGTCAATAGCGGTGGACAATGAGCAGTTCTTC	CASRSIAVDNEQFF
NA	TRBV5-1	18	TRBJ2-3	NA	TGCGCCAGCAGCCTGGGGAGATTCCCTTTAGCGAGCACAGATACGCAGTATTTT	CASSLGRFPLASTDTQYF
few	TRBV7-9	12	TRBJ1-1	NA	TGTGCCAGCAGAACGGTGAACACTGAAGCTTTCTTT	CASRTVNTEAFF
NA	TRBV10-1	13	TRBJ1-6	TRBD1	TGCGCCAGTTCGGGACAGTATAATTCACCCCTCCACTTT	CASSGQYNSPLHF
NA	TRBV9	14	TRBJ2-7	TRBD1	TGTGCCAGCAGCGTGGGGACAGGGATGAGTGAGCAGTACTTC	CASSVGTGMSEQYF
NA	TRBV6-6	14	TRBJ1-4	NA	TGTGCCAGCAGTAAACAGGAGGGGCTTTTGAAACTGTTTTTT	CASSKQEGLLKLFF
NA	TRBV28	15	TRBJ2-7	NA	TGTGCCAGCAGCCCTATTTCCTCCGTTTACTACGAGCAGTACTTC	CASSPISSVYYEQYF
once	TRBV4-1	16	TRBJ1-2	NA	TGCGCCAGCAGCCAGGCTAGGCAGGGGCCCTTTGGTGGCTACACCTTC	CASSQARQGPFGGYTF
NA	TRBV7-6	15	TRBJ2-1	NA	TGTGCCAGCAGTTCGACTGCCAGCTCCTACAATGAGCAGTTCTTC	CASSSTASSYNEQFF
NA	TRBV14	13	TRBJ2-2	NA	TGTGCCAGCAGCGCCGGGGGCACCGGGGAGCTGTTTTTT	CASSAGGTGELFF
once	TRBV12-5	16	TRBJ2-5	NA	TGTGCTAGTGGTTTGCTTCCGACAGGCGCCGGGGAGACCCAGTACTTC	CASGLLPTGAGETQYF
NA	TRBV10-3	15	TRBJ2-1	NA	TGTGCCATCAGTGAGTCCACTCCCCTCTCGAATGAGCAGTTCTTC	CAISESTPLSNEQFF
NA	TRBV10-1	13	TRBJ2-7	NA	TGCGCCAGCAGTGTGGGGCTTGCCTACGAGCAGTACTTC	CASSVGLAYEQYF
NA	TRBV7-9	15	TRBJ2-3	NA	TGTGCCAGCAGCCCCCGTAGAGGGTCCACAGATACGCAGTATTTT	CASSPRRGSTDTQYF
NA	TRBV6-5	15	TRBJ2-7	NA	TGTGCCAGCAGTTACGCCCCACACAGAACCTACGAGCAGTACTTC	CASSYAPHRTYEQYF
NA	TRBV28	15	TRBJ2-1	NA	TGTGCCAGCAGTTTTGATGGGCAGGCCTACAATGAGCAGTTCTTC	CASSFDGQAYNEQFF
NA	TRBV28	16	TRBJ2-1	TRBD1	TGTGCCAGCAACCAAAGGGGACAGTATCTTTTGAATGAGCAGTTCTTC	CASNQRGQYLLNEQFF
NA	TRBV18	13	TRBJ1-5	NA	TGTGCCAGCTCTCAGGGACACGGCAGCCCCCAGCATTTT	CASSQGHGSPQHF
NA	TRBV7-6	14	TRBJ2-7	TRBD2	TGTGCCAGCAGCTCCGGGGGGTCCACCTACGAGCAGTACTTC	CASSSGGSTYEQYF
NA	TRBV7-9	13	TRBJ2-1	NA	TGTGCCAGCAGCTCACATTACGTGTTTGAGCAGTTCTTC	CASSSHYVFEQFF
NA	TRBV29-1	14	TRBJ2-1	NA	TGCAGCGTTGTGGGCAGGGGAAGTTACAATGAGCAGTTCTTC	CSVVGRGSYNEQFF